Listed below are T cell receptor beta chains from one sample, sequenced in a study of shared clonotypes between healthy human individuals. Produced via immunoSEQ multiplex PCR; TCRdb's table is partial and in-frame only. Of 1.5 million to 2.5 million clones detected, approximately 94% appear once; the ten largest clones hold roughly 1%. Sequencing was performed on naive CD8+ T cells sorted from blood. These receptors were taken from a man in his late teens or twenties in good health. The CDR3 runs from the conserved cysteine through the conserved F or W. The D gene is left open where the match is weak. The size entry is marked missing in some rows and otherwise reads once, few, many or a size class.

j_call | clone_size | v_call | d_call | cdr3_nt | cdr3_aa
TRBJ2-7 | - | TRBV13 | TRBD2 | TGTGCCAGCAGCGGAACCAGCGGGGGCTCCTACGAGCAGTACTTC | CASSGTSGGSYEQYF
TRBJ1-2 | - | TRBV5-1 | TRBD1 | TGCGCCAGCAGCTTGGGGTGGACAGGGGGCGTCTCGGACTATGGCTACACCTTC | CASSLGWTGGVSDYGYTF
TRBJ2-1 | - | TRBV4-2 | - | TGTGCCAGCAGCCAAGAAGGCGGGGCGACATACAATGAGCAGTTCTTC | CASSQEGGATYNEQFF
TRBJ1-4 | - | TRBV6-7 | TRBD1 | TGTGCCAGCAGCCCTCAGCGCGAGACAGGGGAAGCTTTCTGTGAAAAACTGTTTTTT | CASSPQRETGEAFCEKLFF
TRBJ2-7 | - | TRBV6-6 | TRBD1 | TGTGCCAGCAGTGACCACAGGGGAGAGCAGTACTTC | CASSDHRGEQYF
TRBJ1-2 | - | TRBV2 | TRBD1 | TGTGCCAGCAGTCCCGACAGGGGGTCCTATGGCTACACCTTC | CASSPDRGSYGYTF
TRBJ1-2 | - | TRBV19 | - | TGTGCCAGTAGTATAGATTTGGAGTTCTGGAAGGTGGAGGGCTACACCTTC | CASSIDLEFWKVEGYTF
TRBJ1-5 | once | TRBV2 | - | TGTGCCAGCAGTGAAGGGGGGGCCGGTCAGCCCCAGCATTTT | CASSEGGAGQPQHF
TRBJ1-4 | - | TRBV9 | - | TGTGCCAGCAGCCTGACCGGGACAACTAATGAAAAACTGTTTTTT | CASSLTGTTNEKLFF
TRBJ2-7 | - | TRBV10-1 | TRBD1 | TGCGCCAGCAGTGCGGCAGGGGGTCTATCCCCCTACGAGCAGTACTTC | CASSAAGGLSPYEQYF
TRBJ1-2 | - | TRBV19 | - | TGTGCCAGTAGTCGACCCGCCAGGGGTCCCTATGGCTACACCTTC | CASSRPARGPYGYTF
TRBJ2-2 | - | TRBV4-1 | TRBD1 | TGCGCCAGCAGCCTTTCCGGGACAGGGACCTCCGGGGAGCTGTTTTTT | CASSLSGTGTSGELFF
TRBJ2-3 | - | TRBV7-9 | - | TGTGCCAGCAGCCCCCCGGTGTATATGAGCACAGATACGCAGTATTTT | CASSPPVYMSTDTQYF
TRBJ1-5 | - | TRBV27 | TRBD1 | TGTGCCACAGCCGAGGGGGCCAGGGGCTATCAGCCCCAGCATTTT | CATAEGARGYQPQHF
TRBJ2-5 | - | TRBV6-5 | - | TGTGCCAGCAGTTATGGGGGTAATGGAGAGACCCAGTACTTC | CASSYGGNGETQYF
TRBJ1-2 | - | TRBV5-6 | TRBD1 | TGTGCCAGCAGCATAGGGACAGGTCCGGGGGGCTACACCTTC | CASSIGTGPGGYTF
TRBJ2-5 | - | TRBV27 | TRBD1 | TGTGCCAGCGGAAACACAGGGGTAGAGACCCAGTACTTC | CASGNTGVETQYF
TRBJ2-7 | - | TRBV7-9 | TRBD2 | TGTGCCAGCAGCAAGCGGGAGGCTTATGGCGAGCAGTACTTC | CASSKREAYGEQYF
TRBJ2-7 | - | TRBV7-9 | - | TGTGCCAGCAGCTCGATTGGGAGCTCCTACGAGCAGTACTTC | CASSSIGSSYEQYF
TRBJ2-1 | - | TRBV15 | - | TGTGCCACCAGCTCATATGGGGTAGGGCGGGGAAATGAGCAGTTCTTC | CATSSYGVGRGNEQFF
TRBJ2-5 | - | TRBV30 | - | TGTGCCTGGAGCCCCCCAGCGGAGACCCAGTACTTC | CAWSPPAETQYF
TRBJ2-3 | - | TRBV4-1 | - | TGCGCCAGCAGCCAAGAGGGATATACGCAGTATTTT | CASSQEGYTQYF
TRBJ2-7 | - | TRBV13 | TRBD1 | TGTGCCAGCAGCTCCTCGGACAGGGGGACCTACGAGCAGTACTTC | CASSSSDRGTYEQYF